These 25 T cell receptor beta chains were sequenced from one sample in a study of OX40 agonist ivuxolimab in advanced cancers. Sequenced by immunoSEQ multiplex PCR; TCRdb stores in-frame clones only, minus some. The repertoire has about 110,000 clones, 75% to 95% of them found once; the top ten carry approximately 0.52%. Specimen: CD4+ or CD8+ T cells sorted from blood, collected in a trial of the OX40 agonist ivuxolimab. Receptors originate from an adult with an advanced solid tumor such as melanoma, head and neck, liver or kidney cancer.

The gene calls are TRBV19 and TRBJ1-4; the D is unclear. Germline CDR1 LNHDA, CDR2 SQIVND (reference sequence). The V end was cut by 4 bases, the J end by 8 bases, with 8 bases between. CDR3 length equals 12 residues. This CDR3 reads CASSNLQEKLFF. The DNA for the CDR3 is TGTGCCAGTAGTAACTTGCAGGAAAAACTGTTTTTT. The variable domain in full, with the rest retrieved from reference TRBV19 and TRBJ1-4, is DGGITQSPKYLFRKEGQNVTLSCEQNLNHDAMYWYRQDPGQGLRLIYYSQIVNDFQKGDIAEGYSVSREKKESFPLTVTSAQKNPTAFYLCASSNLQEKLFFGSGTQLSVL.

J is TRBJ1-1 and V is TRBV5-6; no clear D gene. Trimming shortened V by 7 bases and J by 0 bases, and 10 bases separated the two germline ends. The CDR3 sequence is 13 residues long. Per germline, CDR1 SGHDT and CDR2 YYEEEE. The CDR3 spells CASAGLVNTEAFF. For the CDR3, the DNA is TGTGCCAGCGCCGGGTTAGTGAACACTGAAGCTTTCTTT.

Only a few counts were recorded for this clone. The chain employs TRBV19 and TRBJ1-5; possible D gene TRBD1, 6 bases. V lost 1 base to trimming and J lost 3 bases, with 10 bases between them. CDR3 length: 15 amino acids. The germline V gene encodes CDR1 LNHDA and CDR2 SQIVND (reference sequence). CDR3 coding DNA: TGTGCCAGTAGTATAGTCAGGGGCCTCAATCAGCCCCAGCATTTT. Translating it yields CASSIVRGLNQPQHF.

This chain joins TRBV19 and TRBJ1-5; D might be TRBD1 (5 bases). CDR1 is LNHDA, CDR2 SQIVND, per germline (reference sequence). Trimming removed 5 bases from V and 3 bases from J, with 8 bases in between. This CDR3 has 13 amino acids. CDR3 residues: CASSVGLNQPQHF. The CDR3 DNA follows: TGTGCCAGTAGTGTGGGACTCAATCAGCCCCAGCATTTT. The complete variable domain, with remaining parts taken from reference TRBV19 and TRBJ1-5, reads DGGITQSPKYLFRKEGQNVTLSCEQNLNHDAMYWYRQDPGQGLRLIYYSQIVNDFQKGDIAEGYSVSREKKESFPLTVTSAQKNPTAFYLCASSVGLNQPQHFGDGTRLSIL.

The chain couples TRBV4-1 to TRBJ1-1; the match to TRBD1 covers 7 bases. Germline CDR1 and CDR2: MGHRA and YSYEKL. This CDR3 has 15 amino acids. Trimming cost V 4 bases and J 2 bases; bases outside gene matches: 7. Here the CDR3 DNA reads TGCGCCAGCAGCCTAGGGGACAGAATCAACACTGAAGCTTTCTTT. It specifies CASSLGDRINTEAFF.

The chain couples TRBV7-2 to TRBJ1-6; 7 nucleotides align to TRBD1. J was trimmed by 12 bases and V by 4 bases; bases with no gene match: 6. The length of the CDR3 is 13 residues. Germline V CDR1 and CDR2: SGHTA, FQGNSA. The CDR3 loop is CASSSDRVEPLHF. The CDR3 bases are TGTGCCAGCAGCTCCGACAGGGTGGAACCCCTCCACTTT.

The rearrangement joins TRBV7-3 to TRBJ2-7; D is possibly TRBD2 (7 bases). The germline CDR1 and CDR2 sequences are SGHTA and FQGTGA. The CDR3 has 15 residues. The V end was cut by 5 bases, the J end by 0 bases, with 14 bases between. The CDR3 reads CASSQGGGPSYEQYF. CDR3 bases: TGTGCCAGCAGCCAAGGGGGGGGACCCTCCTACGAGCAGTACTTC. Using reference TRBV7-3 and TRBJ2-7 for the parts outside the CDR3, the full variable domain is GAGVSQTPSNKVTEKGKYVELRCDPISGHTALYWYRQSLGQGPEFLIYFQGTGAADDSGLPNDRFFAVRPEGSVSTLKIQRTERGDSAVYLCASSQGGGPSYEQYFGPGTRLTVT.

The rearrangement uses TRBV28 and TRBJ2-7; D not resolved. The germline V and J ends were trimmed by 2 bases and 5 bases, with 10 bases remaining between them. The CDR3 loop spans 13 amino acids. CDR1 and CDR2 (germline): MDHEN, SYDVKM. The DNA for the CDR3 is TGTGCCAGCAGTTTAATCGCCCTCCACGAGCAGTACTTC. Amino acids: CASSLIALHEQYF.

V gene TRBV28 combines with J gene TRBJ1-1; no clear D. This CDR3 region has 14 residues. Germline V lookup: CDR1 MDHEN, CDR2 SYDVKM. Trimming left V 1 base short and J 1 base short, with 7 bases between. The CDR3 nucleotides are TGTGCCAGCAGTTTATACGCCGAGAACACTGAAGCTTTCTTT. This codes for CASSLYAENTEAFF.

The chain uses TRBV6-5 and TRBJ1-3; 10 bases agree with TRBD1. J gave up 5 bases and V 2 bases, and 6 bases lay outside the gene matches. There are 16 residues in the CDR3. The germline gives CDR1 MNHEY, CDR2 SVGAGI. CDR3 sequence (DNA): TGTGCCAGCAGTTACGAGGACAGGGGGGGAAGAAACACCATATATTTT. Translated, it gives CASSYEDRGGRNTIYF.

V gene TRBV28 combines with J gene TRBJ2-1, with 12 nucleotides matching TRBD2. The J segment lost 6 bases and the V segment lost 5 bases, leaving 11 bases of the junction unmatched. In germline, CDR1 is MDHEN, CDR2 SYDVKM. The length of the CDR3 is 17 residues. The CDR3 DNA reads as TGTGCCAGCAGTCTAGAGACAGGACTAGCGGGGCTCAATGAGCAGTTCTTC. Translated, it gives CASSLETGLAGLNEQFF. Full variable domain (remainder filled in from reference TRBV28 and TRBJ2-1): DVKVTQSSRYLVKRTGEKVFLECVQDMDHENMFWYRQDPGLGLRLIYFSYDVKMKEKGDIPEGYSVSREKKERFSLILESASTNQTSMYLCASSLETGLAGLNEQFFGPGTRLTVL.

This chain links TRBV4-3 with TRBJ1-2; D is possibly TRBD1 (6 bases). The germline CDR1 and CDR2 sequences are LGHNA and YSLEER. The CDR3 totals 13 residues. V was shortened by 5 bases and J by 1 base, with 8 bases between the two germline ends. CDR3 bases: TGCGCCAGCAGCAGGACAGATAACTATGGCTACACCTTC. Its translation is CASSRTDNYGYTF.

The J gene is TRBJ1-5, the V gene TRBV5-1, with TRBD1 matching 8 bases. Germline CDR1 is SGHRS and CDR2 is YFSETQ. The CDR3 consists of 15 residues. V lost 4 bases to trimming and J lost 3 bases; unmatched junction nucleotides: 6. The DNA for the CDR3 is TGCGCCAGCAGCCCCCGGACAGGGAACAATCAGCCCCAGCATTTT. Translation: CASSPRTGNNQPQHF.

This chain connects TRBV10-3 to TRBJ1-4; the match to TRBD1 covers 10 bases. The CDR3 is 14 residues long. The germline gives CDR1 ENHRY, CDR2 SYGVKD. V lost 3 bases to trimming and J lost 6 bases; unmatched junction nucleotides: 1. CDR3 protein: CAISDGTGDEKLFF. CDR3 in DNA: TGTGCCATCAGTGACGGGACAGGGGATGAAAAACTGTTTTTT.

Here the CDR3 reads CASSLGGGADQPQHF. The CDR3 DNA reads as TGTGCCAGCAGCTTAGGAGGGGGCGCAGATCAGCCCCAGCATTTT. This chain links TRBV7-6 with TRBJ1-5; 7 nucleotides line up with TRBD1. The junction had 5 bases not matched to a gene; V was cut back by 1 base and J by 5 bases. Germline V lookup: CDR1 SGHVS, CDR2 FNYEAQ. This CDR3 has 15 residues.

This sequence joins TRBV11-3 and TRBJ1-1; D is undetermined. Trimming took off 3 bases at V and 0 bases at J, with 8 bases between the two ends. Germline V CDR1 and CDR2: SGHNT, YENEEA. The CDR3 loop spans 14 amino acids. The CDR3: CASSLDRMNTEAFF. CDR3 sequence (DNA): TGTGCCAGCAGCTTGGACCGGATGAACACTGAAGCTTTCTTT.

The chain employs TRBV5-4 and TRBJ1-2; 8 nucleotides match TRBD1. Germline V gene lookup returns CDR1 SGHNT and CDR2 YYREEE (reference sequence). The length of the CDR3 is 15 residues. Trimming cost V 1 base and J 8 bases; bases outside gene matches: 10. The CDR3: CASSLRQGAFGGYTF. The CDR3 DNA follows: TGTGCCAGCAGCTTGCGCCAGGGGGCGTTCGGAGGCTACACCTTC.

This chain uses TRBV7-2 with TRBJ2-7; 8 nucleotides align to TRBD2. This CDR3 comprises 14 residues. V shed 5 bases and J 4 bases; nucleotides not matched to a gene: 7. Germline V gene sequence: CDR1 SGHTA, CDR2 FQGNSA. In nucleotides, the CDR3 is TGTGCCAGCAGCCCCACTAGCGGCACTTACGAGCAGTACTTC. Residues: CASSPTSGTYEQYF.

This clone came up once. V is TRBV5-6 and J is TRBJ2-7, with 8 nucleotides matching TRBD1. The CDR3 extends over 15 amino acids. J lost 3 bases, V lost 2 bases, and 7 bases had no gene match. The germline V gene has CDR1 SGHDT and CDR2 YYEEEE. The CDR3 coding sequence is TGTGCCAGCAGCTTCGGACAGGGCTTCAACTACGAGCAGTACTTC. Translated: CASSFGQGFNYEQYF.

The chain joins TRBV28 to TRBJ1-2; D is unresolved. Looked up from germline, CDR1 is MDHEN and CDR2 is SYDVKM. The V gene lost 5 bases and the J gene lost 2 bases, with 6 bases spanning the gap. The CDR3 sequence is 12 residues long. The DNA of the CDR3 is TGTGCCAGCAGTCTGAAGAACTATGGCTACACCTTC. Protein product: CASSLKNYGYTF.

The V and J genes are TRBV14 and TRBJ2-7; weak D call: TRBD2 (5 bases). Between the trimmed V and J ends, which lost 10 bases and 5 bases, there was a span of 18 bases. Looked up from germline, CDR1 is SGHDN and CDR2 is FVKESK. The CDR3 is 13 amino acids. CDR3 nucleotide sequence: TGTGCCACCCCCGGAGGCTTTGTCGACGAGCAGTACTTC. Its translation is CATPGGFVDEQYF.

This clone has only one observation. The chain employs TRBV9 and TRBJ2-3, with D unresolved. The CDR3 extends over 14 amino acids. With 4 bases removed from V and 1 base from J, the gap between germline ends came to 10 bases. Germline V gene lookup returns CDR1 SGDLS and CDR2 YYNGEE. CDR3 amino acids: CASSLGFGTDTQYF. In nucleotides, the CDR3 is TGTGCCAGCAGCTTAGGTTTCGGCACAGATACGCAGTATTTT.

CDR3 amino acids: CASSPPGASSETQYF. In DNA, the CDR3 is TGTGCCAGCAGCCCCCCGGGGGCCTCCAGTGAGACCCAGTACTTC. This sequence joins TRBV11-2 and TRBJ2-5; perhaps D is TRBD1 or TRBD2 (6 bases each). Germline V gives CDR1 SGHAT, CDR2 FQNNGV. This CDR3 has 15 amino acids. V was trimmed by 5 bases and J by 5 bases, leaving 18 bases between them.

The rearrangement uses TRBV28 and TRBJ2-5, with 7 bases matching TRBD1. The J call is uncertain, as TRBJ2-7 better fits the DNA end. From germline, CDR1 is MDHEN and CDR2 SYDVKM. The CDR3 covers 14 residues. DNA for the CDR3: TGTGCCAGTCCGGCGGCAGGGGGCTCCTACGAGCAGTACTTC. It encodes CASPAAGGSYEQYF.

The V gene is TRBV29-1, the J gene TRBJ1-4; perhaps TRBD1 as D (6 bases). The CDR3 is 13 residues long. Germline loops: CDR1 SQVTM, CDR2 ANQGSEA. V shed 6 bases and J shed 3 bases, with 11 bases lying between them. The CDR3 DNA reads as TGCAGCGTGCAGGGGCAGTCTAATGAAAAACTGTTTTTT. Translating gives CSVQGQSNEKLFF.